This TCR beta chain came from a study of OX40 agonist ivuxolimab in advanced cancers. About the full investigation: The costimulatory receptor OX40 (CD134) was targeted by ivuxolimab, a fully human IgG2 agonistic monoclonal antibody. Prior anti-PD-1, anti-PD-L1 or anti-CTLA-4 therapy was permitted, and checkpoint inhibitors had been received by under 50% of dose-escalation patients. The paper reports the monotherapy dose-escalation portion (N of about 50 patients) of the phase I ivuxolimab trial. Intravenous ivuxolimab was administered to patients every 2 weeks at six dose levels: 0.01, 0.1, 0.3, 1.5, 3 and 10 mg/kg. Partial responses were achieved by three dose-escalation patients, of whom one had hepatocellular carcinoma and two had cutaneous melanoma. Peripheral TCRbeta sequencing was intended to test whether TCR sequence diversity was altered and clonal T-cell expansion was caused by ivuxolimab. Among the approximately 50 dose-escalation patients, some 19 had hepatocellular carcinoma, 15 melanoma, 9 renal cell carcinoma and 9 head and neck cancer. The dose-escalation cohort was about 86% male with a mean age of about 54 years, ranging from 23 to 79.

The junction shows trimming of 3 bases on V and 9 bases on J, plus 12 bases between the germline ends. CDR1 and CDR2 (MDHEN, SYDVKM) derive from the germline V gene. Taken from cysteine to phenylalanine, the CDR3 has 14 residues. CDR3 DNA only is kept here, 42 bases in frame from base 1. This clone showed up just a few times. Its antigen is not yet known. Within one base of it there is no much larger clone, and no base qualities were kept. Patients with a history of autoimmune disease or receiving systemic immunosuppression were excluded from the trial. In every dose cohort, peripheral blood was drawn for TCR sequencing at baseline, cycle 4 day 1, and cycle 7 day 1. The samples were taken from a phase I, first-in-human, multicenter, open-label dose-escalation trial of ivuxolimab. The trial enrolled adults with locally advanced or metastatic head and neck squamous cell, hepatocellular, melanoma or renal cell carcinoma. CD4+ and CD8+ T cells were sorted separately from peripheral blood before TCR sequencing.

Broader findings and caveats from the paper: Antigen specificity was not determined for the clonally expanded peripheral T cells. Partial responders in the 0.1-3.0 mg/kg groups had among the lowest normalized peripheral clonal expansion, especially among CD8+ T cells. Low levels of normalized T-cell clonal expansion were also seen in some patients who did not respond. At doses of 0.1 to 3.0 mg/kg, clonal expansion of both CD4+ and CD8+ blood T cells was observed from baseline to week 6. After ivuxolimab, more expanded clones were found on average in CD8+ T cells than in CD4+ T cells.

Genomic DNA was isolated from the sorted cells so that the TCRbeta CDR3 region could be sequenced. The immunoSEQ Assay was used to sequence the TCRbeta CDR3 regions. As stored in TCRdb, this immuneACCESS dataset retains in-frame rearrangements with V and J assigned. A fraction of the clones does not appear; measured against another copy, unresolved V genes explain less than half of the discrepancy, and the remainder lacks a known reason. In all, the sample holds 55,000 to 70,000 clones, and around 86% of those were seen once. The leading ten clones occupy 3% to 4% of the sample. Rearrangement joined TRBV28 to TRBJ1-6; confidence is insufficient to name the D gene. The origin of this receptor is an adult with an advanced solid tumor such as melanoma, head and neck, liver or kidney cancer. Sample: CD4+ or CD8+ T cells sorted from blood, taken in a trial of the OX40 agonist ivuxolimab. The CDR3 protein is CASSLYGSFSPLHF. In nucleotides, the sequence is TGTGCCAGCAGTTTGTATGGATCGTTTTCACCCCTCCACTTT.